Shown below are 13 T cell receptor beta chains from a single sample sequenced in a study of T cells in Graves' hyperthyroidism and ophthalmopathy. Amplified TCR beta CDR3 regions derived from RNA transcripts. During a first-round RT-PCR of the TCR CDR3, the HTBI primer set was used. MiXCR was run by TCRdb on the multiplex PCR reads, yielding one entry per CDR3 protein. The sample yields 350,000 or so distinct CDR3 sequences, about 20% seen once. The sequenced sample consisted of blood. These receptors were taken from a woman aged 45-65 years with Graves' hyperthyroidism.

This clonotype was detected only a few times. The V gene is TRBV10-2, the J gene TRBJ2-1, with 7 bases identical to TRBD1. The CDR3 is made up of 14 amino acids. The V gene end was trimmed by 5 bases and the J gene end by 6 bases; junction bases not matched to a gene: 7. Germline values: CDR1 WSHSY, CDR2 SAAADI. The DNA for the CDR3 is TGCGCCAGCAGTATGCCAGGGGGTGGCAATGAGCAGTTCTTC. This sequence encodes CASSMPGGGNEQFF.

This clonotype was observed once. The V gene is TRBV5-5, the J gene TRBJ1-6, with a tentative D call TRBD1 (6 bases). CDR1 and CDR2 (germline): SGHKS, YYEKEE (reference sequence). Trimming stripped 2 bases from V and 8 bases from J, with 17 bases between. There are 16 residues in the CDR3. CDR3 protein: CASSFSAQGRHSPLHF. The CDR3 nucleotides read TGTGCCAGCAGCTTTTCTGCACAGGGTAGGCATTCACCCCTCCACTTT.

The chain uses TRBV13 and TRBJ2-1; no reliable D call. V lost 5 bases to trimming and J lost 4 bases, with 6 bases between them. Germline CDR1 PRHDT, CDR2 FYEKMQ (reference sequence). The CDR3 spans 12 residues. CDR3 region: CASSMGYNEQFF. The CDR3 DNA follows: TGTGCCAGCAGCATGGGGTACAATGAGCAGTTCTTC.

Many counts were recorded for this clonotype. This chain links TRBV12-3 or TRBV12-4 with TRBJ2-3, with 8 bases identical to TRBD2. The CDR3 is 16 amino acids. J lost 3 bases, V lost 7 bases, and 12 bases had no gene match. The CDR3 loop is CASTYGGVAGTDTQYF. CDR3 sequence (DNA): TGTGCCAGCACTTATGGCGGAGTAGCGGGGACAGATACGCAGTATTTT.

Many counts were recorded for this clonotype. The rearrangement joins TRBV3-1 to TRBJ2-1; D gene uncertain. CDR1 is LGHDT, CDR2 YNNKEL, per germline (reference sequence). Trimming removed 0 bases at V and 5 bases at J, with 5 bases between. CDR3 length equals 13 residues. CDR3 loop: CASSQETDNEQFF. CDR3 bases: TGTGCCAGCAGCCAAGAAACAGACAATGAGCAGTTCTTC.

This clonotype was observed a handful of times. The rearrangement joins TRBV20-1 to TRBJ2-7; D could derive from TRBD1 or TRBD2 (5 bases each). This CDR3 region has 12 residues. The germline CDR1 and CDR2 sequences are DFQATT and SNEGSKA (reference sequence). V lost 6 bases, J lost 5 bases, and 14 bases lay in between. CDR3 sequence reads: CSAPPRDDEQYF. For the CDR3, the DNA is TGCAGTGCACCACCACGGGACGACGAGCAGTACTTC.

This clonotype has a count of ten or more. The chain carries TRBV3-1 and TRBJ1-1; D possibly corresponds to TRBD1 (5 bases). Germline V gene data show CDR1 as LGHDT and CDR2 as YNNKEL (reference sequence). V lost 6 bases and J 2 bases, leaving 13 bases between the germline ends. The CDR3 is made up of 14 amino acids. The CDR3 protein is CASSPSGFNTEAFF. The DNA of the CDR3 is TGTGCCAGCAGTCCATCAGGGTTCAACACTGAAGCTTTCTTT.

The J gene is TRBJ2-7, the V gene TRBV6-1, with D perhaps assigned TRBD1 or TRBD2 (5 bases each). Germline V gene data show CDR1 as MNHNS and CDR2 as SASEGT. V dropped 6 bases and J dropped 3 bases, with 15 bases sitting between them. The CDR3 covers 14 residues. CDR3 in amino acids: CASSVTGTFYEQYV. For the CDR3, the DNA is TGTGCCAGCAGCGTAACCGGGACGTTCTACGAGCAGTACGTC.

The chain employs TRBV10-3 and TRBJ1-1; tentative D call: TRBD1 (5 bases). Trimming removed 11 bases from V and 7 bases from J, with 20 bases in between. From germline, CDR1 is ENHRY and CDR2 SYGVKD. The CDR3 extends over 13 amino acids. The CDR3 bases are TGTGCCGCCCAAGGGTTCTGGGGGGATGAAGCTTTCTTT. Its protein is CAAQGFWGDEAFF.

The chain employs TRBV2 and TRBJ2-3; D unresolved. The germline CDR1 and CDR2 sequences are SNHLY and FYNNEI. The CDR3 consists of 13 residues. V was pared by 4 bases and J by 4 bases, with 9 bases between. The CDR3 protein is CASSAAISDTQYF. In DNA, the CDR3 is TGTGCCAGCAGTGCGGCTATCTCAGATACGCAGTATTTT.

This clonotype came up a few times. The chain employs TRBV10-3 and TRBJ1-4, with 7 bases lining up with TRBD1. Germline-derived CDR1 and CDR2 are ENHRY and SYGVKD. Trimming removed 8 bases from V and 8 bases from J; junction bases left unmatched: 11. This CDR3 has 14 residues. The CDR3 nucleotides read TGTGCCATCGGGGGACAGCCCCAGGGAGAAAAACTGTTTTTT. Protein sequence: CAIGGQPQGEKLFF.

This clonotype came up many times. The chain carries TRBV20-1 and TRBJ2-3; 9 bases are a match to TRBD2. Germline V gene sequence: CDR1 DFQATT, CDR2 SNEGSKA (reference sequence). The length of the CDR3 is 15 residues. The junction had 7 bases not matched to a gene; V was cut back by 5 bases and J by 1 base. The CDR3 reads CSAPRVAGGTDTQYF. In nucleotides, the CDR3 is TGCAGTGCTCCTCGAGTAGCGGGGGGCACAGATACGCAGTATTTT.

This clonotype was found many times. The chain combines TRBV20-1 with TRBJ2-1, with TRBD2 matching over 9 bases. The CDR3 is 16 residues long. V lost 0 bases, J lost 6 bases, and 9 bases stayed unmatched. The germline V gene encodes CDR1 DFQATT and CDR2 SNEGSKA (reference sequence). The DNA of the CDR3 is TGCAGTGCTAGAGATTGGGCTAGCGGGAACACCAATGAGCAGTTCTTC. Protein product: CSARDWASGNTNEQFF.